These T cell receptor beta chains were read from a single sample in a study of identical twins. TCRdb used MiXCR to reprocess the 5' RACE reads, holding one entry per CDR3 protein. Seen here are roughly 250,000 distinct CDR3 sequences, roughly 7% observed once, and the top ten hold approximately 3.7%. These sequences were also reported in another study, on yellow fever vaccine responses in identical twins.

The sequencing sample was made of memory (CD45RO+) T cells sorted from blood. The receptors were sampled from a woman under 30 in good health. Each CDR3 is given with its conserved first and last residue. The D gene is left open where the match is weak. A clone size is listed for some rows: how often the clone was seen (once, few, many), or a class if it is expanded.

d_call,j_call,v_call,clone_size,cdr3_aa,cdr3_nt
TRBD1,TRBJ1-6,TRBV5-1,many,CASSRDRVDSPLHF,TGCGCCAGCAGCCGGGACAGGGTTGATTCACCCCTCCACTTT
-,TRBJ2-1,TRBV3-1,-,CASSQDVNYNEQFF,TGTGCCAGCAGCCAAGACGTAAATTACAATGAGCAGTTCTTC
-,TRBJ2-1,TRBV18,-,CASSPSVSEQFF,TGTGCCAGCTCACCGTCGGTGAGTGAGCAGTTCTTC
-,TRBJ2-2,TRBV6-1,few,CASSEAGFHGELFF,TGTGCCAGCAGTGAAGCAGGGTTCCACGGGGAGCTGTTTTTT
-,TRBJ2-3,TRBV7-2,many,CASSLAILNTDTQYF,TGTGCCAGCAGCTTAGCGATCTTGAACACTGATACGCAGTATTTT
TRBD2,TRBJ2-1,TRBV7-6,few,CASSSGTSHEQFF,TGTGCCAGCAGCTCGGGGACTAGCCATGAGCAGTTCTTC
-,TRBJ2-5,TRBV5-1,many,CASSLRGWNTETQYF,TGCGCCAGCAGCTTGAGGGGCTGGAACACTGAGACCCAGTACTTC
TRBD1,TRBJ1-4,TRBV5-1,many,CASSSTGTGAEKLFF,TGCGCCAGCAGCTCAACCGGGACAGGGGCCGAAAAACTGTTTTTT
TRBD2,TRBJ2-4,TRBV6-4,few,CASSPISGAGGIQYF,TGTGCCAGCAGCCCCATTAGCGGGGCCGGGGGCATTCAGTACTTC
-,TRBJ2-5,TRBV11-2,many,CASSFESSSVRETQYF,TGTGCCAGCAGCTTCGAGTCGTCTAGTGTTCGGGAGACCCAGTACTTC
-,TRBJ2-5,TRBV2,-,CARSSGAVKETQYF,TGTGCCAGATCCTCAGGGGCTGTGAAAGAGACCCAGTACTTC
-,TRBJ2-7,TRBV20-1,many,CSARDINRAYEQYF,TGCAGTGCTAGAGACATTAACAGGGCCTACGAGCAGTACTTC
TRBD2,TRBJ2-3,TRBV6-1,many,CASRHGLADTDTQYF,TGTGCCAGCAGACACGGACTAGCTGACACAGATACGCAGTATTTT
TRBD2,TRBJ2-2,TRBV7-2,-,CASSYSGGVGELFF,TGTGCCAGCAGCTATAGCGGGGGCGTCGGGGAGCTGTTTTTT
TRBD1,TRBJ1-3,TRBV12-3/TRBV12-4,-,CASSRTGSSGNTIYF,TGTGCCAGCAGCCGGACAGGGTCCTCTGGAAACACCATATATTTT
-,TRBJ2-7,TRBV4-2,-,CASSQDPKDTYEQYF,TGTGCCAGCAGCCAAGACCCTAAGGACACCTACGAGCAGTACTTC
TRBD1,TRBJ1-4,TRBV5-1,-,CASSLQGVKAVEKLFF,TGCGCCAGCAGCTTACAGGGGGTTAAAGCGGTTGAAAAACTGTTTTTT
-,TRBJ1-1,TRBV11-1,-,CASSLGVGPEAFF,TGTGCCAGCAGCTTAGGGGTGGGACCTGAAGCTTTCTTT
TRBD2,TRBJ2-7,TRBV7-3,-,CASSLDGRPFREQYF,TGTGCCAGCAGCTTGGACGGGAGGCCCTTCCGTGAGCAGTACTTC
-,TRBJ2-7,TRBV25-1,few,CASTNRDSAYEQYF,TGTGCCAGCACTAACAGGGATAGTGCCTACGAGCAGTACTTC
-,TRBJ1-5,TRBV10-3,many,CAISDRDSNQPQHF,TGTGCCATCAGTGATCGGGATAGCAATCAGCCCCAGCATTTT
-,TRBJ2-7,TRBV5-1,many,CASSWAGTDEQYF,TGCGCCAGCAGCTGGGCGGGTACCGACGAGCAGTACTTC
TRBD1,TRBJ2-6,TRBV5-1,few,CASSLDGQGGSGANVLTF,TGCGCCAGCAGCTTGGATGGACAGGGGGGCTCTGGGGCCAACGTCCTGACTTTC
TRBD2,TRBJ2-7,TRBV28,-,CASRRAGLSYEQYF,TGTGCCAGCAGGAGAGCGGGACTTTCCTACGAGCAGTACTTC
-,TRBJ2-3,TRBV10-3,few,CATLDGHTDTQYF,TGTGCCACCCTGGACGGACACACAGATACGCAGTATTTT